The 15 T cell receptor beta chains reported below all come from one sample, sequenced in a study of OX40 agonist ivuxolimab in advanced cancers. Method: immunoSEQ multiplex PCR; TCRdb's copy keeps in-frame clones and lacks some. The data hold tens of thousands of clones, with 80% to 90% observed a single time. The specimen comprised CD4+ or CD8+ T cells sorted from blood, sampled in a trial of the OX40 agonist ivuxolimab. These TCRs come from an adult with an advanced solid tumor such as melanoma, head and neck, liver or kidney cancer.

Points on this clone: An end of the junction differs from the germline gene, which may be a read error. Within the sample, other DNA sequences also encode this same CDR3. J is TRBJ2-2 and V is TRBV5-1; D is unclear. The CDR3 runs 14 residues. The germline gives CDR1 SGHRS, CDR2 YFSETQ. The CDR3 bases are TGCGCCAGCAGTTTGGAACCTATGCCGGGGGAGCTGTTTTTT. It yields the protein CASSLEPMPGELFF.

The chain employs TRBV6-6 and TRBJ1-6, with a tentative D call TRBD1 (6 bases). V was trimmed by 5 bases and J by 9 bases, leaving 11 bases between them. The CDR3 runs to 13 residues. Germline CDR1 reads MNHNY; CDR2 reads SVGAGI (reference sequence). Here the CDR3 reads CASSLQGPSPLHF. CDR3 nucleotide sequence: TGTGCCAGCAGTCTACAGGGACCTTCACCCCTCCACTTT.

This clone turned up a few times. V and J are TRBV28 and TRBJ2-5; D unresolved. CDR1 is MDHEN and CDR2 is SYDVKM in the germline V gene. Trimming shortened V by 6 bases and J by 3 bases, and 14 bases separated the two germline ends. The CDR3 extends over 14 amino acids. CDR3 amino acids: CASRVAGRKETQYF. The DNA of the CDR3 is TGTGCCAGCAGAGTAGCAGGCCGTAAAGAGACCCAGTACTTC.

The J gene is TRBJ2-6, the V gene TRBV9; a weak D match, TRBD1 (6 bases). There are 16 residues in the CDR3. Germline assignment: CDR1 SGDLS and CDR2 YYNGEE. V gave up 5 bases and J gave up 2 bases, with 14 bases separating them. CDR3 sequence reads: CASSGQPITGANVLTF. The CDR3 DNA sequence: TGTGCCAGCAGTGGACAGCCGATAACTGGGGCCAACGTCCTGACTTTC. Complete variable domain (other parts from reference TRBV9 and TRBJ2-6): DSGVTQTPKHLITATGQRVTLRCSPRSGDLSVYWYQQSLDQGLQFLIQYYNGEERAKGNILERFSAQQFPDLHSELNLSSLELGDSALYFCASSGQPITGANVLTFGAGSRLTVL.

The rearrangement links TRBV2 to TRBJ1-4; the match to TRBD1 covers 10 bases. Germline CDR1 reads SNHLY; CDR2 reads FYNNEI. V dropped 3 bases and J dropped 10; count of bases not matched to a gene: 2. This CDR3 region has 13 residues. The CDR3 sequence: CASSEGQGRKLFF. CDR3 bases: TGTGCCAGCAGTGAGGGACAGGGGCGAAAACTGTTTTTT.

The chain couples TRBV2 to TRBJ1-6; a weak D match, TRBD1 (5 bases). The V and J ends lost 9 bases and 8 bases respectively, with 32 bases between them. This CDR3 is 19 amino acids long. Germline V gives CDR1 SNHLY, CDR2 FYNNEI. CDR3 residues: CARERPGRTNLGRDSPLHF. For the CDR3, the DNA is TGTGCCAGAGAGAGGCCGGGACGGACTAATCTAGGTCGTGATTCACCCCTCCACTTT.

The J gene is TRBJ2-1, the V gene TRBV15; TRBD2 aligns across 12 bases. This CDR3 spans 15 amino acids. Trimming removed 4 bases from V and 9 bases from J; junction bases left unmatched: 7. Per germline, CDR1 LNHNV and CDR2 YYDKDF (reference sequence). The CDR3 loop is CATSTLAGGSSEQFF. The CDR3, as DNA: TGTGCCACCAGCACACTAGCGGGAGGATCCAGTGAGCAGTTCTTC.

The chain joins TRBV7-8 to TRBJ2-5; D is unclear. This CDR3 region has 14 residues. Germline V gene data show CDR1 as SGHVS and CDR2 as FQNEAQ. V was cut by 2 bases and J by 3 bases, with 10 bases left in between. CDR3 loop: CASSLKGGKETQYF. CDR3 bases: TGTGCCAGCAGCTTAAAAGGTGGCAAAGAGACCCAGTACTTC. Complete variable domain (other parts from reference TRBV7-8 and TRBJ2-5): GAGVSQSPRYKVAKRGQDVALRCDPISGHVSLFWYQQALGQGPEFLTYFQNEAQLDKSGLPSDRFFAERPEGSVSTLKIQRTQQEDSAVYLCASSLKGGKETQYFGPGTRLLVL.

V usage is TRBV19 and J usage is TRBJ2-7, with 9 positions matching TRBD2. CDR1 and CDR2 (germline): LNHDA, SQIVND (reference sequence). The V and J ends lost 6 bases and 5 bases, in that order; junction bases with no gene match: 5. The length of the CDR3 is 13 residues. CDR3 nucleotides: TGTGCCAGTAGGGCTAGCGGGAATAACGAGCAGTACTTC. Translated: CASRASGNNEQYF.

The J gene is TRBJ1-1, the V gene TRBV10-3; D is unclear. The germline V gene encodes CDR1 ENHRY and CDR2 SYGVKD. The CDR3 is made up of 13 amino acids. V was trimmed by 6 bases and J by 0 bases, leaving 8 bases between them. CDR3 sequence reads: CAIRKGMNTEAFF. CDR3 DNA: TGTGCCATCAGGAAGGGAATGAACACTGAAGCTTTCTTT.

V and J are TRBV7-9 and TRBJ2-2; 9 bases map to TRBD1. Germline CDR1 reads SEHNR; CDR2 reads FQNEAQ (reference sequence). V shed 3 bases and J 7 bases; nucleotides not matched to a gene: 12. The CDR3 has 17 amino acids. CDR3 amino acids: CASSFLPGTGHYGELFF. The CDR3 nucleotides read TGTGCCAGCAGCTTCCTCCCGGGGACAGGGCACTACGGGGAGCTGTTTTTT.

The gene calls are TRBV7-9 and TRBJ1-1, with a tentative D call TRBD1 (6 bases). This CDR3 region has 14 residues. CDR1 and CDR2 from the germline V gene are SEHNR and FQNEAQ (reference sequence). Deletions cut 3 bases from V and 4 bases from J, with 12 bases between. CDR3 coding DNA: TGTGCCAGCAGCTTTACAGGGACCTCCACTGAAGCTTTCTTT. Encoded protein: CASSFTGTSTEAFF. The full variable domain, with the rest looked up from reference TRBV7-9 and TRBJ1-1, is DTGVSQNPRHKITKRGQNVTFRCDPISEHNRLYWYRQTLGQGPEFLTYFQNEAQLEKSRLLSDRFSAERPKGSFSTLEIQRTEQGDSAMYLCASSFTGTSTEAFFGQGTRLTVV.

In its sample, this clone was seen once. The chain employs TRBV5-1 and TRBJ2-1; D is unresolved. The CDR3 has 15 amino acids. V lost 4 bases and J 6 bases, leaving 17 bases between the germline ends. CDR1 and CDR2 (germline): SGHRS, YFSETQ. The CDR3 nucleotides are TGCGCCAGCAGCCCGGGCCCCCCTATGACCAATGAGCAGTTCTTC. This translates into CASSPGPPMTNEQFF.

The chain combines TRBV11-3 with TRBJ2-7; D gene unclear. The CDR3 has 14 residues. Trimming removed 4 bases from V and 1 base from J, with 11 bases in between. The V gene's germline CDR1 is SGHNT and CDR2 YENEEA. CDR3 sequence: CASSYSATSYEQYF. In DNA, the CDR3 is TGTGCCAGCAGCTACAGTGCCACTTCCTACGAGCAGTACTTC.

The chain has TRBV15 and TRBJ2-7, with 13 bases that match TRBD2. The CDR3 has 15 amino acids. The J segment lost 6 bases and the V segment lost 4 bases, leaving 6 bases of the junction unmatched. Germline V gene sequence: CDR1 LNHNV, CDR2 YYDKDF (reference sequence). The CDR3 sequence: CATSTRTSGSPEQYF. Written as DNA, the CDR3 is TGTGCCACCAGCACTCGGACTAGCGGGAGCCCCGAGCAGTACTTC. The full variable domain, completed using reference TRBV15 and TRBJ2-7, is DAMVIQNPRYQVTQFGKPVTLSCSQTLNHNVMYWYQQKSSQAPKLLFHYYDKDFNNEADTPDNFQSRRPNTSFCFLDIRSPGLGDTAMYLCATSTRTSGSPEQYFGPGTRLTVT.